This T cell receptor (beta chain) was profiled in a study of T cell clones after liver transplantation. Study summary: A pre-transplant mixed lymphocyte reaction with TCRbeta sequencing defined graft-donor-reactive clones followed in post-transplant blood. Third-party-reactive TCRbeta sequences from pre-transplant mixed lymphocyte reactions served as antigen-independent comparators. Blood was drawn pre-transplant, before withdrawal, and after full or failed withdrawal.

About this clone: What it binds is unknown.

This CDR3 spans 18 amino acids. The V and J ends lost 4 bases and 1 base, in that order; junction bases with no gene match: 15. Per the germline V gene, CDR1 is SGHTA and CDR2 is FQGNSA. Points from the study as a whole: A significant post-transplant drop in circulating graft-donor-reactive CD4 TCRbeta sequences occurred in most of the 8 subjects.

The method was immunoSEQ multiplex PCR; TCRdb's version includes in-frame clones alone and lacks a portion of them. The sample yields 45,000 to 60,000 clones, 60% to 80% seen once. The source was CD4+ T cells from blood, collected at the 22-month timepoint. The J gene is TRBJ2-7, the V gene TRBV7-2; 8 positions agree with TRBD1. The TCR comes from a human patient who received a liver transplant. T cells may partly derive from the graft donor. The CDR3, as DNA: TGTGCCAGCAGCTATAAGCTAAACGACAGGGGAGGTTCCTACGAGCAGTACTTC. Translated, it gives CASSYKLNDRGGSYEQYF.